This TCR beta chain was sequenced for a study of CD8 T cells in ankylosing spondylitis. General study results and limits: According to the report, clones linked to the disease were significantly enriched in matched synovial fluid samples taken from ankylosing spondylitis patients. Both synovial fluid and blood in reactive arthritis had previously been reported to carry some motif variants. Researchers report that disease-linked clones proved CD8+ and relatively rare in peripheral blood. A motif of several highly homologous TCR beta variants was seen as apparently characteristic of ankylosing spondylitis blood.

This CDR3 spans 15 amino acids. The germline V gene encodes CDR1 SGHTA and CDR2 FQGNSA. Quantitative barcoded 5'-RACE was used to prepare TCR beta libraries. TCRdb reanalysed the 5' RACE reads using MiXCR and keeps one entry per CDR3 protein. The data contain hundreds of thousands of distinct CDR3 sequences, approximately 12% of them singletons. As for this clonotype: The target antigen is unknown. Germline and junction disagree at one end, which may indicate a read error.

This clonotype was obtained from a male donor with ankylosing spondylitis. The sample taken for sequencing was blood, either unsorted or a sorted T cell fraction (not recorded which). This rearrangement joins TRBV7-2 to TRBJ1-1, with a weak D call TRBD1 (5 bases). CDR3 coding DNA: TGTGCCAGCAGCCTAGCCGGGGCCTCGAACACTGAAGCTTTCTTT. It specifies CASSLAGASNTEAFF.